Detailed here is one T cell receptor (beta chain). Here immunoSEQ multiplex PCR was the method, and the copy in TCRdb shows in-frame clones only, minus some. The sample lists over 90,000 clones, roughly 80% occurring once. Trimming removed 1 base at V and 5 bases at J, with 6 bases between. Germline loops: CDR1 MNHNY, CDR2 SVGAGI (reference sequence). The CDR3 totals 13 residues. The data belong to a study of blood T cell repertoires in COVID-19. What was sequenced was peripheral blood. The clonotype originates from a man aged 55-75 years with acute or convalescent COVID-19. V usage is TRBV6-6 and J usage is TRBJ2-1, with a tentative D call TRBD2 (5 bases). DNA for the CDR3: TGTGCCAGCAGTTACTGGGAGCACAATGAGCAGTTCTTC. It encodes CASSYWEHNEQFF.